This TCR beta chain was obtained from a study of blood T cell repertoires in COVID-19. As for the study in general: The cDNA or gDNA used as material had been derived from T cells, B-cell-depleted T cells, or PBMCs.

TCRdb's copy holds only in-frame clones and misses some; the assay was immunoSEQ multiplex PCR. The repertoire consists of approximately 140,000 clones, with 84% occurring once and the leading ten covering roughly 3.4%. Germline V gene data show CDR1 as WSHSY and CDR2 as SAAADI. J gave up 9 bases and V 10 bases, and 11 bases lay outside the gene matches. The CDR3 is made up of 14 amino acids. The rearrangement uses TRBV10-2 and TRBJ2-1; TRBD2 agrees at 11 bases. The sequence was collected from a woman in her fifties or sixties with acute COVID-19. The sample comprised PBMCs or T cells enriched from blood (not recorded which). CDR3 in DNA: TGCGCCACTCTGGGACTAGCGGTACGATCTGAGCAGTTCTTC. It yields the protein CATLGLAVRSEQFF.